This TCR beta chain was recovered during a study of patients and donors after allogeneic stem cell transplantation. TCRdb recomputed calls from the RT-PCR reads with MiXCR, one row per CDR3 protein. This sample has more than 1,500 distinct CDR3 sequences, with about a sixth found just once. This CDR3 has 16 residues. V was pared by 5 bases and J by 3 bases, with 13 bases of the junction left unmatched. CDR1 DFQATT and CDR2 SNEGSKA come from the germline V gene (reference sequence). Sequenced: blood, either unsorted or a sorted T cell fraction (not recorded which). This TCR derives from a human donor who was either an allogeneic HSCT recipient or a stem cell or donor lymphocyte infusion donor (not recorded which). It is not recorded whose cells these are; they may come from a transplant donor. The chain carries TRBV20-1 and TRBJ2-1, with TRBD2 matching 7 bases. This CDR3 is CSALPIKLAHYNEQFF. The CDR3 nucleotides are TGCAGTGCTCTACCAATAAAACTAGCGCACTACAATGAGCAGTTCTTC.